This TCR beta chain was observed in a study of blood T cell repertoires in COVID-19 (dated by TCRdb to 2019 to 2021). About the study as a whole: Collaborator samples came from the United States, Italy and Spain and covered acute and convalescent phases of COVID-19. The prospective study material was composed of cDNA or gDNA derived from T cells, B-cell-depleted T cells, or PBMCs. The dataset comprised deeply sampled blood TCRbeta repertoires from subjects exposed to, actively infected with, or recovered from COVID-19. The repertoires were released in a freely available public database intended as a resource for research on the immune response to SARS-CoV-2. The samples were drawn from two sources: the first 160 participants of the ongoing ImmuneRACE study, and 950 to 1,500 subjects contributed by 6 global collaborators. Sample metadata almost always included a de-identified subject ID, COVID-19 status, age in years and sex. Where available, HLA class I and class II types were obtained from metadata supplied by the sample provider rather than from assay-based typing.

A word on this clone: The antigen it recognizes is unknown. No base-level quality is on record; no much larger clone is a single base apart.

The CDR3 starts with the cysteine, ends with the phenylalanine, and has 14 residues. CDR3 DNA is the only sequence kept; it has 42 bases, read in frame from the first base. The germline V end is reduced by 6 bases and the J end by 7 bases; junction bases left unmatched: 10. The germline V gene supplies CDR1 SGHDT and CDR2 YYEEEE. Findings and caveats that apply to the study as a whole: The quantity of clinical and demographic metadata differed by source and by participant and was supplied without curation.

Collaborating institutions collected whole blood in K2EDTA tubes following their own protocols. For TCRbeta analysis, collaborator samples were shipped as frozen whole blood, as isolated PBMCs, or as DNA extracted from either sample type. TCRbeta CDR3 regions were amplified from genomic DNA using the immunoSEQ Assay, a bias-controlled multiplex PCR. The authors' analysis ran thus. The number of nucleated cells in each sample was estimated by amplification of reference gene primers within the assay. Sequence reads were collapsed and filtered to measure the absolute abundance of every unique TCRbeta CDR3 rearrangement. For each sample, productive Simpson clonality was calculated by taking the square root of Simpson's diversity index across productive rearrangements. Sourced from immuneACCESS, this table was stored by TCRdb with only in-frame sequences that have V and J called. A share of the clones is absent; for the studies checked, an unresolved V gene accounts for under half, and the remainder has no known explanation. The V and J calls and clone size were taken over from that table, and D and trimming were inferred from the DNA. Present in this sample are about 59,000 clones, over 75% of which were seen just once. The ten most abundant clones make up approximately 15% of the sample.

The sample consisted of peripheral blood. The chain links TRBV5-6 with TRBJ2-1; 7 of the junction bases match TRBD1. The sequence derives from an elderly man with acute or convalescent COVID-19. CDR3 region: CASNARGSWNEQFF. The DNA reads TGTGCCAGCAACGCCAGGGGGTCATGGAATGAGCAGTTCTTC. Extended through the reference TRBV5-6 and TRBJ2-1 proteins, this CDR3 yields the full variable domain: DAGVTQSPTHLIKTRGQQVTLRCSPKSGHDTVSWYQQALGQGPQFIFQYYEEEERQRGNFPDRFSGHQFPNYSSELNVNALLLGDSALYLCASNARGSWNEQFFGPGTRLTVL.